This T cell receptor (beta chain) is from a study of blood T cell repertoires in COVID-19. Study overall: The origin of the acute and convalescent COVID-19 samples was the United States, Italy and Spain. Sample material is recorded as cDNA or gDNA derived from T cells, B-cell-depleted T cells, or PBMCs.

Authors' analysis steps: Amplification with reference gene primers provided the estimates of nucleated cell counts. The assay was immunoSEQ multiplex PCR, and TCRdb's table has in-frame clones only and misses some. The D gene and trimming were derived from the DNA, and the V and J assignments and clone size from that table. The sample records fewer than 55,000 clones, around 81% being singletons. The germline CDR1 and CDR2 sequences are KGHSH and LQKENI. The V segment lost 4 bases and the J segment 3 bases; nucleotides outside the gene matches: 5. This CDR3 comprises 15 residues. This rearrangement joins TRBV18 to TRBJ2-2; 7 bases are a match to TRBD1. Sequences were obtained from peripheral blood. This TCR was sampled from an elderly woman with COVID-19, enrolled during active disease. In DNA, the CDR3 is TGTGCCAGCTCACATGAACAGGGGTACACCGGGGAGCTGTTTTTT. Residues: CASSHEQGYTGELFF. Full variable domain (outside the CDR3, taken from reference TRBV18 and TRBJ2-2): NAGVMQNPRHLVRRRGQEARLRCSPMKGHSHVYWYRQLPEEGLKFMVYLQKENIIDESGMPKERFSAEFPKEGPSILRIQQVVRGDSAAYFCASSHEQGYTGELFFGEGSRLTVL.